Listed below are T cell receptor beta chains from one sample, sequenced in a study of blood T cell repertoires in COVID-19. Here immunoSEQ multiplex PCR was the method, and the copy in TCRdb shows in-frame clones only, minus some. This table has approximately 240,000 clones, about nine tenths appearing once. Sequencing used PBMCs or T cells enriched from blood (not recorded which). The receptors derive from a woman younger than 30 who had recovered from COVID-19. The CDR3 runs from the conserved cysteine through the conserved F or W. D genes are given only for firm matches. The size of a clone is reported for some rows only, either as once, few or many, or as a class for expanded clones.

TRBD2	TRBV6-5	TRBJ2-2	-	TGTGCCAGCAGTGACTCTAGCGGGAGAGCCGGGGAGCTGTTTTTT	CASSDSSGRAGELFF
-	TRBV27	TRBJ2-1	-	TGTGCCAGCAGTTTATCTCCGGACAATGAGCAGTTCTTC	CASSLSPDNEQFF
TRBD1	TRBV6-5	TRBJ2-7	-	TGTGCCAGCAGTAGACCGGGACAGCGCTACGAGCAGTACTTC	CASSRPGQRYEQYF
TRBD2	TRBV5-1	TRBJ2-1	-	TGCGCCAGCAGCTTGGCCCTAGCGGGAATTTATGAGCAGTTCTTC	CASSLALAGIYEQFF
TRBD2	TRBV7-3	TRBJ2-1	once	TGTGCCAGCAGCCTAACTAGCGGGAGGACCAATGAGCAGTTCTTC	CASSLTSGRTNEQFF
-	TRBV19	TRBJ1-1	-	TGTGCCAGTAGTATCTCGGGTGGAGGCACTGAAGCTTTCTTT	CASSISGGGTEAFF
TRBD1	TRBV2	TRBJ1-6	-	TGTGCCAGCAGTGAATTTTCCCCCGCCGGGACAGGGGTCCTTAGCTCCTATAATTCACCCCTCCACTTT	CASSEFSPAGTGVLSSYNSPLHF
-	TRBV3-1/TRBV3-2	TRBJ1-6	-	TGTGCCAGCAGCCAAGATCTGACAGGTCGTCATTCACCCCTCCACTTT	CASSQDLTGRHSPLHF
TRBD2	TRBV5-1	TRBJ2-1	-	TGCGCCAGCAGCCCGGGACTAGCGGGCTACAATGAGCAGTTCTTC	CASSPGLAGYNEQFF
-	TRBV7-2	TRBJ1-5	-	TGTGCCAGCAGCTCCAACGGGGGGATTCAGCCCCAGCATTTT	CASSSNGGIQPQHF
TRBD1	TRBV19	TRBJ1-1	-	TGTGCCAGTAGTATAGATTACGGGGCTGGACAGGGCCCGGGGAGCACTGAAGCTTTCTTT	CASSIDYGAGQGPGSTEAFF
-	TRBV7-9	TRBJ1-4	-	TGTGCCAGCAGCTCCCTGTGGGCACCAACTGCAACTAATGAAAAACTGTTTTTT	CASSSLWAPTATNEKLFF
TRBD2	TRBV25-1	TRBJ2-1	-	TGTGCCAGCAGCGGTAGCGGGGGGGGAAGGGAGCAGTTCTTC	CASSGSGGGREQFF
-	TRBV28	TRBJ2-7	-	TGTGCCAGCAAGCGGGCCGACTCCTACGAGCAGTACTTC	CASKRADSYEQYF
-	TRBV7-8	TRBJ1-1	-	TGTGCCAGCAGCTTAGCTACGATCCCGGCTGAAGCTTTCTTT	CASSLATIPAEAFF
TRBD1	TRBV24-1	TRBJ1-2	-	TGTGCCACCAGTGCTCCGGGACAGGGTAGCTACACCTTC	CATSAPGQGSYTF
-	TRBV5-1	TRBJ1-3	-	TGCGCCAGCAGCTTGGCCGGGCAAACAGGAGCTGGAAACACCATATATTTT	CASSLAGQTGAGNTIYF
-	TRBV7-2	TRBJ1-2	-	TGTGCCAGCAGCTTCCCCCCCGCAGAGCGCTATGGCTACACCTTC	CASSFPPAERYGYTF
TRBD1	TRBV18	TRBJ1-2	-	TGTGCCAGCTCACCTCCTCAACAAGACAGGGCGGGCTATGGCTACACCTTC	CASSPPQQDRAGYGYTF
TRBD1	TRBV6-5	TRBJ2-7	-	TGTGCCAGCAGTTTGGACAGGGGGCACGAGCAGTACTTC	CASSLDRGHEQYF
-	TRBV3-1/TRBV3-2	TRBJ1-1	few	TGTGCCAGCAGCCCCAGGGTGTGGCGAACTGAAGCTTTCTTT	CASSPRVWRTEAFF
TRBD1	TRBV3-1/TRBV3-2	TRBJ1-1	-	TGTGCCAGCAGCCCTACAGACAGGGCGGACACTGAAGCTTTCTTT	CASSPTDRADTEAFF
TRBD1	TRBV10-2	TRBJ1-5	-	TGCGCCAGCAGGGGACAGGGGAATAGCAATCAGCCCCAGCATTTT	CASRGQGNSNQPQHF
-	TRBV3-1/TRBV3-2	TRBJ2-2	-	TGTGCCAGCAGCCCCCGGACAGAAATTAGCACCGGGGAGCTGTTTTTT	CASSPRTEISTGELFF
-	TRBV7-6	TRBJ1-1	-	TGTGCCAGCAGCACCGGGACAGAAGCTTTCTTT	CASSTGTEAFF
TRBD1	TRBV27	TRBJ1-2	-	TGTGCCAGCAGTTCCTTACAGGGGCCCTATGGCTACACCTTC	CASSSLQGPYGYTF
-	TRBV11-3	TRBJ1-6	once	TGTGCCAGCAGCTTTGACGGGGGATGGGCTTCACCCCTCCACTTT	CASSFDGGWASPLHF
-	TRBV10-3	TRBJ1-2	-	TGTGCCATCGGGGGCCAGGGTGATGGCTATGGCTACACCTTC	CAIGGQGDGYGYTF
-	TRBV12-3/TRBV12-4	TRBJ1-2	few	TGTGCCAGCAGCCCGGGAGTTAGGGATGGCTACACCTTC	CASSPGVRDGYTF
TRBD1	TRBV6-5	TRBJ2-7	once	TGTGCCAGCAGTTTAGGGGACAGGGGTCGCGAGCAGTACTTC	CASSLGDRGREQYF
-	TRBV11-3	TRBJ1-1	-	TGTGCCAGCAGCTTAGGAGAGGGCCTGATGAACACTGAAGCTTTCTTT	CASSLGEGLMNTEAFF
-	TRBV11-3	TRBJ2-5	-	TGTGCCAGCAGGTTAAGGGGAACGGAGACCCAGTACTTC	CASRLRGTETQYF
-	TRBV4-1	TRBJ1-5	-	TGCGCCAGCAGCCAAGTTACTGATCAGCCCCAGCATTTT	CASSQVTDQPQHF
TRBD2	TRBV4-2	TRBJ2-5	-	TGTGCCAGCAGCCAGGGACTAGCGGGGGGGACGGAGACCCAGTACTTC	CASSQGLAGGTETQYF
-	TRBV3-1/TRBV3-2	TRBJ1-1	-	TGTGCCAGCGCTAATAGCGGTCTCAACACTGAAGCTTTCTTT	CASANSGLNTEAFF
TRBD2	TRBV24-1	TRBJ2-3	-	TGTGCCACCAGTGACCCAGCGGGAGGGGCAGATACGCAGTATTTT	CATSDPAGGADTQYF
-	TRBV10-3	TRBJ2-7	-	TGTGCCATCAGTGGAGGCTTCGGCTCCTACGAGCAGTACTTC	CAISGGFGSYEQYF
TRBD1	TRBV14	TRBJ1-2	once	TGTGCCAGCAGCCAAGAGGGACAGGGCCACTATGGCTACACCTTC	CASSQEGQGHYGYTF
TRBD1	TRBV4-2	TRBJ1-1	-	TGTGCCAGCAGCCAGAGGGACAGGGAGAACACTGAAGCTTTCTTT	CASSQRDRENTEAFF
-	TRBV19	TRBJ1-2	-	TGTGCCAGTAGTATAGTAGGGACTGAGAACTATGGCTACACCTTC	CASSIVGTENYGYTF
TRBD2	TRBV3-1/TRBV3-2	TRBJ2-7	many	TGTGCCAGCAGCCGAGGGACTAGCGGGAGTTACGAGCAGTACTTC	CASSRGTSGSYEQYF
TRBD2	TRBV12-3/TRBV12-4	TRBJ2-7	-	TGTGCCAGCAGTTTAGCCCGCGGGGGCGAGCAGTACTTC	CASSLARGGEQYF
TRBD1	TRBV4-3	TRBJ1-6	-	TGCGCCAGCAGCCAATATGGACAGGCATTAAATTCACCCCTCCACTTT	CASSQYGQALNSPLHF
-	TRBV13	TRBJ1-1	-	TGTGCCAGCAGCCCGGGGAGGGTGGGCGGAGGAAACACTGAAGCTTTCTTT	CASSPGRVGGGNTEAFF
-	TRBV13	TRBJ1-2	-	TGTGCCAGCAGCTCCTCTTCAGGCTTCCCTAACTATGGCTACACCTTC	CASSSSSGFPNYGYTF
-	TRBV5-1	TRBJ1-1	-	TGCGCCAGCAGCGGGGACACCCCGAGGGCTGAAGCTTTCTTT	CASSGDTPRAEAFF
TRBD1	TRBV29-1	TRBJ1-2	-	TGCAGCGTTGATGCAGACAGGGTTCTACGCTACACCTTC	CSVDADRVLRYTF
TRBD1	TRBV5-1	TRBJ1-2	once	TGCGCCAGCAGCCCAGAGGGACAGGATTATGGCTACACCTTC	CASSPEGQDYGYTF
-	TRBV21-1	TRBJ1-1	-	TGTGCCAGCCCGGACAGGGGGCCCACTGAAGCTTTCTTT	CASPDRGPTEAFF
TRBD1	TRBV2	TRBJ1-2	-	TGTGCCAGCAGCCCAACAGGGGGCGCCGGCGGCTACACCTTC	CASSPTGGAGGYTF
TRBD1	TRBV5-4	TRBJ2-1	-	TGTGCCAGCAGCTTGCCTCCGGGACAGGGGGTTCATGAGCAGTTCTTC	CASSLPPGQGVHEQFF